The 15 T cell receptor beta chains in this list originate from one sample, sequenced in a study of cytomegalovirus exposure and HLA in healthy donors. The study ran its PCR with 60 Vbeta and 13 Jbeta primers. The assay was immunoSEQ multiplex PCR, and TCRdb's table has in-frame clones only and misses some. The sample has roughly 100,000 clones; roughly 80% are singletons. Sequenced sample: PBMCs. These receptor sequences come from a man between 25 and 39 years old in good health and CMV-seropositive.

The J gene is TRBJ1-5, the V gene TRBV6-6; D is uncertain. V lost 2 bases to trimming and J lost 0 bases, with 8 bases between them. The CDR3 runs to 15 residues. From germline, CDR1 is MNHNY and CDR2 SVGAGI (reference sequence). Written as DNA, the CDR3 is TGTGCCAGCAGTTACGACAATAATAGCAATCAGCCCCAGCATTTT. Translating gives CASSYDNNSNQPQHF.

V and J are TRBV10-3 and TRBJ1-1, with D perhaps matching TRBD1 (5 bases). This CDR3 is 12 amino acids long. The germline gives CDR1 ENHRY, CDR2 SYGVKD. Trimming removed 2 bases at V and 10 bases at J, with 11 bases between. CDR3 bases: TGTGCCATCAGTGAGCCGGGGGTGGGAGCTTTCTTT. This codes for CAISEPGVGAFF.

The chain recombines TRBV19 with TRBJ1-4; D not certain. This CDR3 is 14 amino acids long. Germline CDR1 reads LNHDA; CDR2 reads SQIVND (reference sequence). Deletions cut 5 bases from V and 5 bases from J, with 12 bases between. The DNA for the CDR3 is TGTGCCAGTAGTGACACGGCTGACAATGAAAAACTGTTTTTT. It yields the protein CASSDTADNEKLFF.

Regarding this clone: Distinct nucleotide sequences in the sample also encode this CDR3. The chain carries TRBV7-9 and TRBJ1-2, with D perhaps TRBD1 (6 bases). The germline V and J ends were trimmed by 5 bases and 8 bases, with 15 bases remaining between them. The CDR3 extends over 13 amino acids. The V gene's germline CDR1 is SEHNR and CDR2 FQNEAQ (reference sequence). CDR3 region: CASSEPGRGGYTF. In nucleotides, the CDR3 is TGTGCCAGCAGCGAGCCGGGAAGGGGGGGCTACACCTTC.

This chain uses TRBV18 with TRBJ2-7, with 8 positions matching TRBD1. Looked up from germline, CDR1 is KGHSH and CDR2 is LQKENI. CDR3 size: 15 residues. The ends lost 6 bases at V and 2 bases at J; junction bases unmatched: 9. CDR3 DNA: TGTGCCAGCTCGTTGGACAGGGTGAACCCCTACGAGCAGTACTTC. The encoded protein is CASSLDRVNPYEQYF.

The J gene is TRBJ2-2, the V gene TRBV2, with 7 nucleotides matching TRBD1. V was pared by 4 bases and J by 4 bases, with 6 bases of the junction left unmatched. The CDR3 has 15 amino acids. Germline CDR1 is SNHLY and CDR2 is FYNNEI. This CDR3 reads CASSAGRGLTGELFF. For the CDR3, the DNA is TGTGCCAGCAGTGCTGGAAGGGGGCTCACCGGGGAGCTGTTTTTT.

The chain uses TRBV11-2 and TRBJ2-7; the D gene is possibly TRBD1 (6 bases). This CDR3 region has 14 residues. Per the germline V gene, CDR1 is SGHAT and CDR2 is FQNNGV. V lost 5 bases and J 3 bases, leaving 14 bases between the germline ends. CDR3 nucleotide sequence: TGTGCCAGCAGCCCAGGGGCTAGAATCTACGAGCAGTACTTC. It translates to CASSPGARIYEQYF.

The chain uses TRBV7-6 and TRBJ2-3; tentative D call: TRBD2 (5 bases). The germline V and J ends were trimmed by 3 bases and 1 base, with 17 bases remaining between them. This CDR3 contains 17 residues. Germline V lookup: CDR1 SGHVS, CDR2 FNYEAQ. DNA for the CDR3: TGTGCCAGCAGCTTCGGGGTCAACCCTACGGGCACAGATACGCAGTATTTT. Its protein is CASSFGVNPTGTDTQYF.

The sample holds one count of this clone. The J gene is TRBJ1-1, the V gene TRBV6-1; possible D gene TRBD1, 5 bases. The CDR3 runs to 12 residues. Trimming shortened V by 10 bases and J by 10 bases, and 19 bases separated the two germline ends. Germline CDR1 and CDR2: MNHNS and SASEGT. The CDR3 sequence is CANSTDSRRAFF. Here the CDR3 DNA reads TGTGCCAACTCGACAGACTCCCGGCGAGCTTTCTTT.

The chain links TRBV29-1 to TRBJ2-3, with D possibly matching TRBD1 (5 bases). V was shortened by 4 bases and J by 2 bases, with 10 bases between the two germline ends. Germline CDR1 reads SQVTM; CDR2 reads ANQGSEA. This CDR3 has 13 amino acids. The CDR3 bases are TGCAGCGTTGGGACAAGGTACACAGATACGCAGTATTTT. This sequence encodes CSVGTRYTDTQYF.

V usage is TRBV20-1 and J usage is TRBJ2-1, with D tentatively TRBD2 (5 bases). This CDR3 contains 11 residues. Germline loops: CDR1 DFQATT, CDR2 SNEGSKA (reference sequence). V was pared by 0 bases and J by 13 bases, with 10 bases between. The CDR3 here is CSARDGADQFF. CDR3 sequence (DNA): TGCAGTGCTAGAGACGGAGCGGACCAGTTCTTC.

The chain employs TRBV6-5 and TRBJ1-6, with D hard to call. V was shortened by 0 bases and J by 8 bases, with 5 bases between the two germline ends. The CDR3 sequence is 13 residues long. Germline V CDR1 and CDR2: MNHEY, SVGAGI. As DNA, the CDR3 is TGTGCCAGCAGTTACTCTGCGGATTCACCCCTCCACTTT. Translating gives CASSYSADSPLHF.

V is TRBV5-1 and J is TRBJ2-3; a weak D match, TRBD1 (6 bases). V was cut by 1 base and J by 5 bases, with 11 bases left in between. CDR3 size: 14 residues. CDR1 and CDR2 (germline): SGHRS, YFSETQ. CDR3: CASSLPGEGDTQYF. The DNA for the CDR3 is TGCGCCAGCAGCTTGCCAGGGGAAGGAGATACGCAGTATTTT.

The gene calls are TRBV11-2 and TRBJ2-7; 8 bases align to TRBD2. The trim removed 5 bases at V and 4 bases at J, leaving 10 bases unmatched. CDR1 SGHAT and CDR2 FQNNGV come from the germline V gene. The CDR3 runs 15 residues. As DNA, the CDR3 is TGTGCCAGCAGCCGCCTCCTAGCGGGTGGTTACGAGCAGTACTTC. This translates into CASSRLLAGGYEQYF.

The chain recombines TRBV7-6 with TRBJ1-1; TRBD1 aligns across 9 bases. Trimming took 2 bases from V and 0 from J; bases not matched to a gene: 13. The V gene's germline CDR1 is SGHVS and CDR2 FNYEAQ. CDR3 size: 19 residues. The CDR3 is CASSLRSKRTGALNTEAFF. In nucleotides, the CDR3 is TGTGCCAGCAGCTTACGGTCGAAAAGGACAGGGGCCTTGAACACTGAAGCTTTCTTT.